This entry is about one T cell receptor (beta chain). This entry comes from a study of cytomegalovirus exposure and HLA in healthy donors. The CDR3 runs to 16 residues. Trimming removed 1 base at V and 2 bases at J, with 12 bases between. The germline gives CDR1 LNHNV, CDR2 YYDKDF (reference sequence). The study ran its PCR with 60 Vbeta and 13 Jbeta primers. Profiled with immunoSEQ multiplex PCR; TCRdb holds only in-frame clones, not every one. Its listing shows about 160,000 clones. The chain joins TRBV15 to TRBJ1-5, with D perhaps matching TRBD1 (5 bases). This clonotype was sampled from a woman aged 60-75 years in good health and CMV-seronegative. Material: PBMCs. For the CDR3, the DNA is TGTGCCACCAGCAGAGGTCGGGGGGGTGGCAATCAGCCCCAGCATTTT. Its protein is CATSRGRGGGNQPQHF. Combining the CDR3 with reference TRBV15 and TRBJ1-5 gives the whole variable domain DAMVIQNPRYQVTQFGKPVTLSCSQTLNHNVMYWYQQKSSQAPKLLFHYYDKDFNNEADTPDNFQSRRPNTSFCFLDIRSPGLGDTAMYLCATSRGRGGGNQPQHFGDGTRLSIL.